Each of the 16 T cell receptor beta chains below was sequenced from the same sample in a study of beta chain bispecific antibodies for T cell cancers. These receptors have no known antigen. TCRdb recomputed calls from the 5' RACE reads with MiXCR, one row per CDR3 protein. Among tens of thousands of distinct CDR3 sequences listed, approximately 2% were seen once. Points from the study as a whole: The leukemia cells, rather than normal T cells, gave most of the targeted TRBV signal. Versus anti-CD19, anti-TRBV12 exposure cut the TRBV12-3 share of TRBV signal by roughly 99%.

Blood mononuclear cells were expanded for three to four days using either OKT3 anti-CD3 antibody or CD3/CD28 beads. The starting material was healthy donor T cells cultured with leukemia cells, obtained from a culture containing a bispecific antibody targeting TCR Vbeta12. Source of these receptors: a human donor in good health. Some clones in this sample may be carry-over from other donors' samples.

This clonotype was seen repeatedly, ten times or more. The chain recombines TRBV25-1 with TRBJ1-4, with a possible D match to TRBD1 (6 bases). This CDR3 contains 15 residues. Germline values: CDR1 MGHDK, CDR2 SYGVNS. The germline V and J ends were trimmed by 1 base and 2 bases, with 8 bases remaining between them. CDR3 loop: CASSEWGQTNEKLFF. The CDR3 region has the DNA TGTGCCAGCAGTGAATGGGGGCAGACTAATGAAAAACTGTTTTTT.

By sample fraction, this clonotype is medium-sized. The chain recombines TRBV20-1 with TRBJ2-1; D possibly uses TRBD1 or TRBD2 (5 bases each). CDR1 is DFQATT, CDR2 SNEGSKA, per germline (reference sequence). The V gene lost 4 bases and the J gene lost 0 bases, with 10 bases spanning the gap. The length of the CDR3 is 14 residues. CDR3 region: CSAKGGGSYNEQFF. The CDR3 nucleotides are TGCAGTGCTAAGGGTGGGGGCTCCTACAATGAGCAGTTCTTC.

In this sample, this clonotype turned up many times. The rearrangement uses TRBV29-1 and TRBJ1-2; no clear D. The CDR3 runs to 11 residues. Trimming left V 1 base short and J 6 bases short, with 6 bases between. Germline V lookup: CDR1 SQVTM, CDR2 ANQGSEA. The CDR3 protein is CSVEGGNGYTF. CDR3 nucleotides: TGCAGCGTTGAAGGCGGCAATGGCTACACCTTC.

This clonotype was picked up many times. The rearrangement links TRBV13 to TRBJ2-1; 9 bases agree with TRBD2. Germline V gene data show CDR1 as PRHDT and CDR2 as FYEKMQ (reference sequence). This CDR3 is built from 17 residues. With V trimmed by 5 bases and J by 2 bases, 10 bases remained unmatched. CDR3 in DNA: TGTGCCAGCAGCCCCGGGGAGCGGGGGGAACCCTACAATGAGCAGTTCTTC. Its translation is CASSPGERGEPYNEQFF.

This clonotype was recorded at least ten times. V usage is TRBV7-9 and J usage is TRBJ2-4, with 12 bases matching TRBD2. The length of the CDR3 is 15 residues. Germline CDR1 SEHNR, CDR2 FQNEAQ (reference sequence). Germline trimming cut 4 bases from V and 5 bases from J; bases unmatched to any gene: 3. In nucleotides, the CDR3 is TGTGCCAGCAGCTGGACTAGCGGGGACCAAAACATTCAGTACTTC. It translates to CASSWTSGDQNIQYF.

The table lists this clonotype with many counts. V is TRBV5-1 and J is TRBJ2-4, with a possible D match to TRBD2 (5 bases). V lost 4 bases and J lost 2, with 16 bases in between. In germline, CDR1 is SGHRS, CDR2 YFSETQ. The CDR3 length is 16 residues. Written as DNA, the CDR3 is TGCGCCAGCAGCCTCGGTCGGGGATCGACCAAAAACATTCAGTACTTC. Amino acids: CASSLGRGSTKNIQYF.

There are many counts of this clonotype. This sequence joins TRBV5-5 and TRBJ1-1; no clear D. CDR1 and CDR2 (germline): SGHKS, YYEKEE (reference sequence). V was pared by 1 base and J by 6 bases, with 4 bases between. The CDR3 loop spans 11 amino acids. The DNA for the CDR3 is TGTGCCAGCAGCTTGACAGCTGAAGCTTTCTTT. Translation gives CASSLTAEAFF.

This clonotype was detected ten times or more. This sequence joins TRBV19 and TRBJ1-2; perhaps TRBD1 as D (5 bases). Germline CDR1 is LNHDA and CDR2 is SQIVND (reference sequence). The V gene lost 3 bases and the J gene lost 4 bases, with 15 bases spanning the gap. CDR3 length: 15 amino acids. The DNA of the CDR3 is TGTGCCAGTAGTATTCAGGGAAGAATGGGCTATGGCTACACCTTC. Translating gives CASSIQGRMGYGYTF.

The table lists this clonotype with many counts. The chain combines TRBV6-1 with TRBJ2-1, with D perhaps matching TRBD2 (6 bases). The germline gives CDR1 MNHNS, CDR2 SASEGT. CDR3 length: 15 amino acids. V lost 6 bases and J lost 0, with 12 bases in between. CDR3 sequence (DNA): TGTGCCAGCAGCCAAGCGGGTAGCTCCTACAATGAGCAGTTCTTC. This sequence encodes CASSQAGSSYNEQFF.

This clonotype was detected ten times or more. V usage is TRBV7-9 and J usage is TRBJ2-2; a weak D match, TRBD1 (6 bases). The CDR3 is made up of 16 amino acids. Per germline, CDR1 SEHNR and CDR2 FQNEAQ (reference sequence). Trimming took off 1 base at V and 4 bases at J, with 13 bases between the two ends. CDR3 protein: CASSLGGRPITGELFF. The CDR3 DNA follows: TGTGCCAGCAGCTTAGGGGGGCGGCCGATCACCGGGGAGCTGTTTTTT.

This clonotype was counted between two and nine times. J is TRBJ2-1 and V is TRBV6-6; either TRBD1 or TRBD2 may supply D (7 bases each). V shed 5 bases and J shed 8 bases, with 13 bases lying between them. CDR1 and CDR2 (germline): MNHNY, SVGAGI (reference sequence). This CDR3 spans 13 amino acids. CDR3 DNA: TGTGCCAGCAGTGACAGGGAGGGCGATGAGCAGTTCTTC. Translating it yields CASSDREGDEQFF.

This clonotype was counted ten times or more. V gene TRBV11-2 combines with J gene TRBJ1-1; unclear D gene. Germline-derived CDR1 and CDR2 are SGHAT and FQNNGV. The length of the CDR3 is 12 residues. The germline V and J ends were trimmed by 3 bases and 7 bases, with 9 bases remaining between them. The CDR3 here is CASSFGGLEAFF. CDR3 bases: TGTGCCAGCAGCTTCGGCGGCCTTGAAGCTTTCTTT.

This clonotype was recorded at least ten times. The chain is built from TRBV6-5 and TRBJ2-1, with TRBD1 matching 7 bases. The CDR3 runs 14 residues. Germline CDR1 reads MNHEY; CDR2 reads SVGAGI. Trimming at V came to 4 bases and at J to 8 bases, leaving 8 bases not matched to a gene. CDR3 amino acids: CASSLYQGVDEQFF. The CDR3 region has the DNA TGTGCCAGCAGTTTGTATCAGGGGGTAGATGAGCAGTTCTTC.

This clonotype was counted at least ten times. This chain links TRBV7-9 with TRBJ2-7; D remains unclear. This CDR3 has 12 residues. Germline V gene lookup returns CDR1 SEHNR and CDR2 FQNEAQ (reference sequence). Trimming pared 3 bases from V and 6 bases from J, leaving 9 bases between. In DNA form, the CDR3 reads TGTGCCAGCAGCTTGATAGGTGTCGAGCAGTACTTC. Translated, it gives CASSLIGVEQYF.

This clonotype has ten or more counts. The chain recombines TRBV3-1 with TRBJ2-7, with 8 nucleotides matching TRBD2. The germline gives CDR1 LGHDT, CDR2 YNNKEL (reference sequence). The ends lost 4 bases at V and 0 bases at J; junction bases unmatched: 5. This CDR3 comprises 15 residues. Written as DNA, the CDR3 is TGTGCCAGCAGCCCCGCGGGGGGCCTCTCCTACGAGCAGTACTTC. Translation: CASSPAGGLSYEQYF.

This clonotype is termed medium-sized. The V and J genes are TRBV20-1 and TRBJ2-5; D not resolved. The CDR3 loop spans 10 amino acids. From germline, CDR1 is DFQATT and CDR2 SNEGSKA (reference sequence). Deletions cut 5 bases from V and 5 bases from J, with 6 bases between. For the CDR3, the DNA is TGCAGTGCTGTCCGGGAGACCCAGTACTTC. Amino acids: CSAVRETQYF.